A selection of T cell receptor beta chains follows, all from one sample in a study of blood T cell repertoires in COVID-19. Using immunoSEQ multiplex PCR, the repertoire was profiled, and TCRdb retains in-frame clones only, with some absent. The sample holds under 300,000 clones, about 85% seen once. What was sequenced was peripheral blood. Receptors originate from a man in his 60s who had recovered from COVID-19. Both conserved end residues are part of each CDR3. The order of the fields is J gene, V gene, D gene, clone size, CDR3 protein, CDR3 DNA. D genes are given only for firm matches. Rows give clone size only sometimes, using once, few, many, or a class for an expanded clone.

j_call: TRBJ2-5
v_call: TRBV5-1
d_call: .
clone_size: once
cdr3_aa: CASSLTGMYQETQYF
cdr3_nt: TGCGCCAGCAGCTTGACAGGGATGTACCAAGAGACCCAGTACTTC

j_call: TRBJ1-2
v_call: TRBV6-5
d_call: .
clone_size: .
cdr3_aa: CASSPQGLVYGYTF
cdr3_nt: TGTGCCAGCAGTCCACAGGGACTAGTCTATGGCTACACCTTC

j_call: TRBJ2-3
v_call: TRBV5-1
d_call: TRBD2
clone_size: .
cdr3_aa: CASSLGSGGRSTDTQYF
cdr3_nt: TGCGCCAGCAGCTTGGGTAGCGGGGGGCGCAGCACAGATACGCAGTATTTT

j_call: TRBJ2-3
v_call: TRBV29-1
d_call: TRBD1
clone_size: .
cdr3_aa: CSVIPGTGATDTQYF
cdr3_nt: TGCAGCGTTATACCCGGGACAGGGGCAACAGATACGCAGTATTTT

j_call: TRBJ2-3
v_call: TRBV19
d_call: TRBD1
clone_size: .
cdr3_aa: CASSRDSSSTDTQYF
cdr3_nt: TGTGCCAGTAGTAGGGACAGTTCAAGCACAGATACGCAGTATTTT

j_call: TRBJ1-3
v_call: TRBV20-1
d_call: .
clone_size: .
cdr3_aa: CSASWATGVGNTIYF
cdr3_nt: TGCAGTGCTAGTTGGGCGACAGGTGTTGGAAACACCATATATTTT

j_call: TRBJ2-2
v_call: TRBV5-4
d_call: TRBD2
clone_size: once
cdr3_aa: CASSHQRGGGNTGELFF
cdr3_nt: TGTGCCAGCAGCCACCAGCGGGGGGGCGGGAACACCGGGGAGCTGTTTTTT

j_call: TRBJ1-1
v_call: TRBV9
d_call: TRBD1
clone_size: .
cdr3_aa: CASSVRTGIRNTEAFF
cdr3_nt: TGTGCCAGCAGCGTAAGGACAGGGATTAGAAACACTGAAGCTTTCTTT

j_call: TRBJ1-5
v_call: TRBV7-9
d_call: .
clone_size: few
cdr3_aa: CAASLSGNQPQHF
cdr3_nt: TGTGCCGCCTCACTTTCTGGCAATCAGCCCCAGCATTTT

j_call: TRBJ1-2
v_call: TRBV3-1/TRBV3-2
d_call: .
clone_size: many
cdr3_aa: CASSQARGHGYTF
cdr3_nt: TGTGCCAGCAGCCAAGCTAGGGGCCATGGCTACACCTTC

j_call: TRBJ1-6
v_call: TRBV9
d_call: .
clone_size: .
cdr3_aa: CASSVELHNSPLHF
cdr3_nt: TGTGCCAGCAGCGTAGAACTACACAATTCACCCCTCCACTTT

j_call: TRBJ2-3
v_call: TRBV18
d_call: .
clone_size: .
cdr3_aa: CASSPSLTDTQYF
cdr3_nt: TGTGCCAGCTCACCATCCCTCACAGATACGCAGTATTTT

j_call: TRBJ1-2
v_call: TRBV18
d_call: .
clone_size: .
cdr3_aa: CASSPMVGTNYGYTF
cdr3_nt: TGTGCCAGCTCACCGATGGTTGGGACAAACTATGGCTACACCTTC

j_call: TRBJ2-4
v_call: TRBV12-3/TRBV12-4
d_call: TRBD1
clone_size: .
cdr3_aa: CASSRDSINIQYF
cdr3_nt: TGTGCCAGCAGCCGGGACAGTATAAACATTCAGTACTTC

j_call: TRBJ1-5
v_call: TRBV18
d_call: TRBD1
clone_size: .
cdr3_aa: CASSPRTGEYQPQHF
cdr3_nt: TGTGCCAGCTCACCTCGGACAGGGGAATATCAGCCCCAGCATTTT

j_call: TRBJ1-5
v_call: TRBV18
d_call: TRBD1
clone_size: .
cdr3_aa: CASSMGQGGNQPQHF
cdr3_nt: TGTGCCAGCTCAATGGGACAGGGAGGCAATCAGCCCCAGCATTTT